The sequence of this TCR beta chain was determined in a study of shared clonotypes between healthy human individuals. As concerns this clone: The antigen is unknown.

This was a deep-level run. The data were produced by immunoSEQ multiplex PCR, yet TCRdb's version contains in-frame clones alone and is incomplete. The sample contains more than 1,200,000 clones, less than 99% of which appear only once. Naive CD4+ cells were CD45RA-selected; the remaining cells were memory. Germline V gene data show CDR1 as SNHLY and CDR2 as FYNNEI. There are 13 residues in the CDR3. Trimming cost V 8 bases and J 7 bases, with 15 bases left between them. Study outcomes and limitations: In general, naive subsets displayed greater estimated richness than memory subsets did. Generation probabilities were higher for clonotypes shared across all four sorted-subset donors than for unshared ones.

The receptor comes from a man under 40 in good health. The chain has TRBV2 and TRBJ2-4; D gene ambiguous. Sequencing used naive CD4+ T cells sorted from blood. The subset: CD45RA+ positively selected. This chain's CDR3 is CASSSPWTNIQYF. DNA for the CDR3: TGTGCCAGCTCCTCTCCCTGGACGAACATTCAGTACTTC.